The entry below gives a single T cell receptor beta chain sequence along with its context. Its target is not known. These data are taken from a study of blood T cells in healthy people across ages. As for the study in general: Template switching retrieved approximately one barcoded beta molecule for each two T cells.

Study-wide results and caveats: Estimates of total diversity, which came from one million sequenced T cells, were considered to be underestimates. TCR beta diversity correlated strongly with naive T cell percentage. More naive CD4+ cells and higher diversity were found in long-lived than in aged donors.

Using a J-beta primer mix together with a sample-barcoded 5' primer, a second PCR was run for roughly 7 to 11 cycles. TCRdb re-analysed the 5' RACE reads in MiXCR, keeping a single row per CDR3 protein. The data show around 970,000 distinct CDR3 sequences, with roughly half seen just once and about 22% held by the top ten. This clonotype was obtained from a woman aged 60-75 years in good health. The sample consisted of blood.

CDR3 sequence reads: CATSDWDSREETQYF. In DNA, the CDR3 is TGTGCCACCAGTGATTGGGACAGTAGGGAGGAGACCCAGTACTTC. The J gene is TRBJ2-7, the V gene TRBV24-1; 7 nucleotides align to TRBD1. The J call may not be correct, given that the DNA end is closer to TRBJ2-5. The CDR3 has 15 amino acids. Germline CDR1 and CDR2: KGHDR and SFDVKD.